A selection of T cell receptor beta chains follows, all from one sample in a study of beta chain features in type 1 diabetes. Using immunoSEQ multiplex PCR, the repertoire was profiled, and TCRdb retains in-frame clones only, with some absent. The sample includes around 250,000 clones, 27% of them seen just once. Sample: central memory CD4+ T cells from blood. The receptors come from a man aged 30 to 45 in good health. The conserved cysteine and the conserved F or W are not part of the CDR3 here. Each record gives: V gene, J gene, clone size, CDR3 protein. Clone size is not always given. Where it is, it says once, few, many or a class for expanded clones.

V: TRBV30
J: TRBJ2-7
size: few
CDR3: AWSGSNYEQY

V: TRBV25-1
J: TRBJ2-7
size: .
CDR3: ASSHVYEQY

V: TRBV7-7
J: TRBJ2-7
size: .
CDR3: ASSSGQGAAEQY

V: TRBV27
J: TRBJ2-3
size: .
CDR3: ASGLPSTDTQY

V: TRBV5-6
J: TRBJ2-4
size: .
CDR3: ASSRGRENIQY

V: TRBV10-3
J: TRBJ2-1
size: few
CDR3: AIKDRDGRYPGDEQF

V: TRBV4-3
J: TRBJ1-2
size: .
CDR3: ASSQVGGQGSGYT

V: TRBV5-5
J: TRBJ2-3
size: .
CDR3: ASSLAEVTDTQY

V: TRBV25-1
J: TRBJ2-7
size: many
CDR3: ASSEPGGLGYEQY

V: TRBV15
J: TRBJ1-2
size: .
CDR3: ATSRDGQASYGYT

V: TRBV6-1
J: TRBJ2-7
size: .
CDR3: ASSEMRGSSYEQY

V: TRBV30
J: TRBJ1-5
size: .
CDR3: AWSASGSEPQH

V: TRBV5-1
J: TRBJ2-7
size: few
CDR3: ASSPREGQAEQY

V: TRBV4-3
J: TRBJ2-3
size: .
CDR3: ASSQGREGADTQY

V: TRBV6-1
J: TRBJ2-7
size: .
CDR3: ASSEAPPVSEQY

V: TRBV4-2
J: TRBJ2-1
size: few
CDR3: ASSQPPLNNEQF